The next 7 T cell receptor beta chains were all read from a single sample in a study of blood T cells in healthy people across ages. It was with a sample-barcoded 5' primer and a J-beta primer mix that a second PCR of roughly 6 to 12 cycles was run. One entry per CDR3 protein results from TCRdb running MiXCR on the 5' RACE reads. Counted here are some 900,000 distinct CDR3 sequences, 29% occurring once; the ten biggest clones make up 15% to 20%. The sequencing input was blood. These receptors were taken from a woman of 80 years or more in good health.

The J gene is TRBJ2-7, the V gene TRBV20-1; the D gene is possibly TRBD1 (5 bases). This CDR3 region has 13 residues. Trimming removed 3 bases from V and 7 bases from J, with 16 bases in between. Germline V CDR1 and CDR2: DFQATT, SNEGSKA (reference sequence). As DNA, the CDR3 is TGCAGTGCTAGGTATGGGGCCAGCAATGAGCAGTACTTC. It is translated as CSARYGASNEQYF.

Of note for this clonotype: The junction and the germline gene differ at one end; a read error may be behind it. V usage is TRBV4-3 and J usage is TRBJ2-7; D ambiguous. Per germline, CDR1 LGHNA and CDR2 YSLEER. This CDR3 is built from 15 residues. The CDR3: CASNQGPGSSYEQYF. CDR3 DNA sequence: TGCGCCAGCAACCAAGGCCCAGGCAGCTCCTACGAGCAGTACTTC.

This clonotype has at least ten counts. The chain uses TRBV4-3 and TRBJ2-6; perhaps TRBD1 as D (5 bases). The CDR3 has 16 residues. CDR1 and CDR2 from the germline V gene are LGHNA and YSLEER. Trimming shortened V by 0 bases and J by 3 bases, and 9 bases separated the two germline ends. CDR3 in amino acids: CASSQEGRVGANVLTF. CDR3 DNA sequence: TGCGCCAGCAGCCAAGAAGGCAGGGTTGGGGCCAACGTCCTGACTTTC.

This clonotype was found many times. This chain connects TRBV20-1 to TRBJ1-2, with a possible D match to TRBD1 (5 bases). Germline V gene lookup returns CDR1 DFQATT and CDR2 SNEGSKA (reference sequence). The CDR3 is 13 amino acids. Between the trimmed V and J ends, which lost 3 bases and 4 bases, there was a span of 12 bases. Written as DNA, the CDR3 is TGCAGTGCTAGCGGGGGAAATAGCTATGGCTACACCTTC. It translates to CSASGGNSYGYTF.

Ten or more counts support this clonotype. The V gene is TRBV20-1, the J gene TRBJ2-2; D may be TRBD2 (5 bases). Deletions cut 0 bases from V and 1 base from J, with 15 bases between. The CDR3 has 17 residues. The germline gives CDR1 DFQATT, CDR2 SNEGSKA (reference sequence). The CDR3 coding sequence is TGCAGTGCTAGAGATCATACGAGGGAAAAGAACACCGGGGAGCTGTTTTTT. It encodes CSARDHTREKNTGELFF.

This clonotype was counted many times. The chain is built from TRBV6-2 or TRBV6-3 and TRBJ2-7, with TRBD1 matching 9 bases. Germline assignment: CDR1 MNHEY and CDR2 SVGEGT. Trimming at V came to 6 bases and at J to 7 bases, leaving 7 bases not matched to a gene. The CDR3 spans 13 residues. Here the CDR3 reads CASSMGQGLEQYF. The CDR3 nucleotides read TGTGCCAGCAGCATGGGACAGGGATTGGAGCAGTACTTC.

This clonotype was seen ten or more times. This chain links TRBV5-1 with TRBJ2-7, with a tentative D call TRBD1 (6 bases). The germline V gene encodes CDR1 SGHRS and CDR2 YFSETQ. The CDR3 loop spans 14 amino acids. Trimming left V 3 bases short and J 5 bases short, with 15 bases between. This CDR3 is CASSSLQGPHEQYF. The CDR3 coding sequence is TGCGCCAGCAGCTCCTTACAGGGACCACACGAGCAGTACTTC.